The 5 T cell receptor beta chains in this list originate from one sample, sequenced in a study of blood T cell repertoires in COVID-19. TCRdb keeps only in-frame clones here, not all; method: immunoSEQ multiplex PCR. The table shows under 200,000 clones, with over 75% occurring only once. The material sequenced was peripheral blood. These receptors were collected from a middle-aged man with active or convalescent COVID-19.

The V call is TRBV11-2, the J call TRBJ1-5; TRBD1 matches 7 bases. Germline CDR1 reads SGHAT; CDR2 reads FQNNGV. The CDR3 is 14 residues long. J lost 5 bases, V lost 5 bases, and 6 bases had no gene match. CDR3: CASSTTTGYQPQHF. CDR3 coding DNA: TGTGCCAGCAGCACAACGACAGGGTATCAGCCCCAGCATTTT.

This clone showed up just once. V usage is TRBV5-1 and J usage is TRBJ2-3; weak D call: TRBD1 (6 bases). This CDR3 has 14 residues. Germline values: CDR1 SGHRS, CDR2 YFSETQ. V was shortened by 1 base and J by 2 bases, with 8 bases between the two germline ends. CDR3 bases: TGCGCCAGCAGCTTGCAGGGGCCCACAGATACGCAGTATTTT. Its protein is CASSLQGPTDTQYF.

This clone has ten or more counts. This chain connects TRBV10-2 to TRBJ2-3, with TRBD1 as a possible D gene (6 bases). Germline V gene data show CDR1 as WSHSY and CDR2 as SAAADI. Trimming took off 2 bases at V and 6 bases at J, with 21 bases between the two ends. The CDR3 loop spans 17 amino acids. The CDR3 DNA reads TGCGCCAGCAGTGAGGGGACCACAGGGCGAGATCGCGATACGCAGTATTTT. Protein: CASSEGTTGRDRDTQYF.

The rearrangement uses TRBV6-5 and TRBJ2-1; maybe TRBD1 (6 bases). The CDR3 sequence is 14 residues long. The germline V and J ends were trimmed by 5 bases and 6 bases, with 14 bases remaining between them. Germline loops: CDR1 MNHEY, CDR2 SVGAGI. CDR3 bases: TGTGCCAGCAGTAGGGTTGAAGGGGGCAATGAGCAGTTCTTC. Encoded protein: CASSRVEGGNEQFF.

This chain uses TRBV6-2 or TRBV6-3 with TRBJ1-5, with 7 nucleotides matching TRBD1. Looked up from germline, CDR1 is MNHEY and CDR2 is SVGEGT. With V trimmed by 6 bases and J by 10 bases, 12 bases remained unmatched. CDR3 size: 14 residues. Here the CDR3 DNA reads TGTGCCAGCAGCCGCGGGACAGCAACTCATCCCCAGCATTTT. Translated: CASSRGTATHPQHF.